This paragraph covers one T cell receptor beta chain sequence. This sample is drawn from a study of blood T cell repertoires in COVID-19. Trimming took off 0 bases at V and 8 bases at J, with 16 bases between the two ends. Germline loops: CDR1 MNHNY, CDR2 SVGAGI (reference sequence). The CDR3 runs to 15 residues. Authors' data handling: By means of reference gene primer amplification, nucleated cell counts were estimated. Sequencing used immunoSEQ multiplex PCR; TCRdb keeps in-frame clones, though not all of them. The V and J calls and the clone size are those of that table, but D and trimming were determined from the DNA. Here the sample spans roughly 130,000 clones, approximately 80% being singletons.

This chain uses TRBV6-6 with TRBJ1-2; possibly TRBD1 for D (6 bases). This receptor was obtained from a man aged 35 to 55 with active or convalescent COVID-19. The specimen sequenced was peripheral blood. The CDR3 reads CASSYSNGGLGGYTF. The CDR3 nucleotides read TGTGCCAGCAGTTACTCGAACGGGGGGCTCGGAGGCTACACCTTC.